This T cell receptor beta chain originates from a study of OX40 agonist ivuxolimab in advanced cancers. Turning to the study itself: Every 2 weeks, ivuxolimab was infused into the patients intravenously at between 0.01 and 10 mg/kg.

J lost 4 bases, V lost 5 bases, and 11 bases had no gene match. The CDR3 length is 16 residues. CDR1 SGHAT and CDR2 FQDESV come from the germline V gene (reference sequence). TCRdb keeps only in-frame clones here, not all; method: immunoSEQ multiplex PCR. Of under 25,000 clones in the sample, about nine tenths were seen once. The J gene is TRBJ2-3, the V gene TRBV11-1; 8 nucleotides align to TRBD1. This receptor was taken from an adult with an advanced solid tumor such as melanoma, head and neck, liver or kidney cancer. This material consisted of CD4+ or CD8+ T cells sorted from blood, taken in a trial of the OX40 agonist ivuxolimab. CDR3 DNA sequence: TGTGCCAGCAGCCCCTACCAGGGGGCACCGGCAGATACGCAGTATTTT. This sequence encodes CASSPYQGAPADTQYF.